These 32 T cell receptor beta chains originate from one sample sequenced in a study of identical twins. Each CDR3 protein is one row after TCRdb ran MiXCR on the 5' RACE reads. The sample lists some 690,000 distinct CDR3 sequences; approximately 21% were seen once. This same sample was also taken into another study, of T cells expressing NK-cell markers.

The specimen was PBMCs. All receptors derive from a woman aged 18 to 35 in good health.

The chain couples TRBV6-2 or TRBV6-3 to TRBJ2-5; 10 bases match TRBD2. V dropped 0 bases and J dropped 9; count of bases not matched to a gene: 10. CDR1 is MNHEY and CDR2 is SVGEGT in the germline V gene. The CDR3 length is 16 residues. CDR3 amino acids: CASSYSITSGMWSQYF. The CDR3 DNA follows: TGTGCCAGCAGTTACTCGATAACTAGCGGGATGTGGTCCCAGTACTTC.

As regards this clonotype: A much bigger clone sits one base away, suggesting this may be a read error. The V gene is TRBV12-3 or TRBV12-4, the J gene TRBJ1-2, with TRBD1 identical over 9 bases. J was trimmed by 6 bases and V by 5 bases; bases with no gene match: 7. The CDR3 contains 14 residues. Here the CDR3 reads CASSNAGTGHGYTF. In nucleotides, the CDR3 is TGTGCCAGCAGTAACGCCGGGACAGGGCATGGCTACACCTTC.

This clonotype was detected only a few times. CDR3 residues: CASSPPSSGRGADTQYF. In DNA form, the CDR3 reads TGTGCCAGCTCACCACCGTCTAGCGGGAGAGGGGCAGATACGCAGTATTTT. The V gene is TRBV18, the J gene TRBJ2-3; 10 nucleotides match TRBD2. Germline lookup yields CDR1 KGHSH and CDR2 LQKENI. CDR3 length: 17 amino acids. Unmatched junction bases numbered 7, after V lost 0 bases and J lost 4 bases.

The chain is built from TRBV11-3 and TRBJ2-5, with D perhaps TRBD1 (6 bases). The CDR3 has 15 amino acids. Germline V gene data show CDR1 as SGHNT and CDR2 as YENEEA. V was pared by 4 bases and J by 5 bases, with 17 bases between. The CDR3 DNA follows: TGTGCCAGCAGCTCCCTCCTGGGGGCCCGGGAGACCCAGTACTTC. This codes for CASSSLLGARETQYF.

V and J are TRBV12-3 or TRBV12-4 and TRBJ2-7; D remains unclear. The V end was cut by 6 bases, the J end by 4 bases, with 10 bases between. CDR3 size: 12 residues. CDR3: CASSPLRYEQYF. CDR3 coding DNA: TGTGCCAGCAGCCCTCTTCGATACGAGCAGTACTTC.

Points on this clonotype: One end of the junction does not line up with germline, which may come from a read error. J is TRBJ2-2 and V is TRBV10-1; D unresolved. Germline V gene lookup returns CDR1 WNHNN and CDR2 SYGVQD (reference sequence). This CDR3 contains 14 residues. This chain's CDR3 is CVSSRDSNTGELFF. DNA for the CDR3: TGCGTCAGCAGTCGAGACTCGAACACCGGGGAGCTGTTTTTT.

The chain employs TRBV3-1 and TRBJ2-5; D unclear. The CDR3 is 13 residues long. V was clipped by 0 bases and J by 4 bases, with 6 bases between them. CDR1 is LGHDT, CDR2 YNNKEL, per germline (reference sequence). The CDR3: CASSQDVIETQYF. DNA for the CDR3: TGTGCCAGCAGCCAAGATGTGATAGAGACCCAGTACTTC.

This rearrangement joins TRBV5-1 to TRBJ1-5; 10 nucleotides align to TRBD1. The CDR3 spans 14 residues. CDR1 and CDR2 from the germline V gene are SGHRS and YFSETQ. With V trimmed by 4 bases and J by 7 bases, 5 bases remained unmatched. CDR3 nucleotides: TGCGCCAGCAGCCTGACAGGGGGCGAACAGCCCCAGCATTTT. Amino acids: CASSLTGGEQPQHF. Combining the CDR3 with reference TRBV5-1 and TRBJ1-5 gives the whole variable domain KAGVTQTPRYLIKTRGQQVTLSCSPISGHRSVSWYQQTPGQGLQFLFEYFSETQRNKGNFPGRFSGRQFSNSRSEMNVSTLELGDSALYLCASSLTGGEQPQHFGDGTRLSIL.

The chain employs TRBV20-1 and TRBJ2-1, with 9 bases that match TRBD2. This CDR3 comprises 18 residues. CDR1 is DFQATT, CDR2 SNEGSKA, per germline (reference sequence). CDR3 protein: CWARGAREGMSSYNEQFF. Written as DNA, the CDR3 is TGCTGGGCTAGAGGGGCGCGGGAGGGGATGAGCTCCTACAATGAGCAGTTCTTC.

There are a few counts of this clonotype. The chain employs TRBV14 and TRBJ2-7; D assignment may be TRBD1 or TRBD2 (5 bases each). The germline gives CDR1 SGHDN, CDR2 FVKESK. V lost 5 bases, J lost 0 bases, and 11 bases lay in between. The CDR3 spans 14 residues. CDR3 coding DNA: TGTGCCAGCAGCGCGTGGGGGAGCTCCTACGAGCAGTACTTC. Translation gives CASSAWGSSYEQYF.

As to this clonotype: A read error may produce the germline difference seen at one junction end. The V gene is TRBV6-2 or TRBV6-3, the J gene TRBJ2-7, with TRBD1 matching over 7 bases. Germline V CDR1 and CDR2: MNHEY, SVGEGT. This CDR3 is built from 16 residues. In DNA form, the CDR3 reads TGTGCCAGCAACAGACTTGACAGGGAAGCCTCCTACGAGCAGTGCTTC. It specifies CASNRLDREASYEQCF.

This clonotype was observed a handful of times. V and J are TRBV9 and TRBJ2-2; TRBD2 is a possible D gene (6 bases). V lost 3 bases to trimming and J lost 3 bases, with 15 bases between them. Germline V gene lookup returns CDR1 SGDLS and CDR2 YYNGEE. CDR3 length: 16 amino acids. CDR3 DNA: TGTGCCAGCAGCGCAGACCGGGGCGGGGACACCGGGGAGCTGTTTTTT. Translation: CASSADRGGDTGELFF.

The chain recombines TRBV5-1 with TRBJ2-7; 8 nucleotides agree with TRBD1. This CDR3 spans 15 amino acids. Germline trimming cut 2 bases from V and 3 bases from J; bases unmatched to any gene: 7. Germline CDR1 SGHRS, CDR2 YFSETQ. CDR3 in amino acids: CASSLIGTGLYEQYF. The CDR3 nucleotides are TGCGCCAGCAGCTTAATCGGGACAGGTCTCTACGAGCAGTACTTC.

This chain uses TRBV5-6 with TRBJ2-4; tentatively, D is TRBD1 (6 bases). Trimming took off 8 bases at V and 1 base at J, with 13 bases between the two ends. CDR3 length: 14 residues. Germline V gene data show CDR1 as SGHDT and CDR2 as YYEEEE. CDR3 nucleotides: TGTGCCAGACCTACCGACAGGGCCAAAAACATTCAGTACTTC. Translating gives CARPTDRAKNIQYF.

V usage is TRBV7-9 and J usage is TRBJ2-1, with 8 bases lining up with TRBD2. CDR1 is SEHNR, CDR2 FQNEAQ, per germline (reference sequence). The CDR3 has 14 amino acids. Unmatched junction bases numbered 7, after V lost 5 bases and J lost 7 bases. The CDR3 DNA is TGTGCCAGCAGCCGAGAGCGGGAGCGGAATGAGCAGTTCTTC. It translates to CASSRERERNEQFF.

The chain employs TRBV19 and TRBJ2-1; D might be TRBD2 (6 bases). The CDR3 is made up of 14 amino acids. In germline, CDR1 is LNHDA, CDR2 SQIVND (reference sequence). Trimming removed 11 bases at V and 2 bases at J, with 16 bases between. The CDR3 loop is CAGPSGYPYNEQFF. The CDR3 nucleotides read TGTGCCGGTCCAAGCGGGTATCCCTACAATGAGCAGTTCTTC.

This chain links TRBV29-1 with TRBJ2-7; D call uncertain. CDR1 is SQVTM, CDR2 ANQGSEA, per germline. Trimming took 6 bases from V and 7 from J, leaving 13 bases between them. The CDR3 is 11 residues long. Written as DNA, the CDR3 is TGCAGCGTCTATGGCCTCGGGGAGCAGTACTTC. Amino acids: CSVYGLGEQYF.

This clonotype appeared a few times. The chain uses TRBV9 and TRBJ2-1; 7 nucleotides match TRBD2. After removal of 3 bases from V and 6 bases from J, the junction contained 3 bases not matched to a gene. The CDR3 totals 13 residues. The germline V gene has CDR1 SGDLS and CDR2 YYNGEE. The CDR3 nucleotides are TGTGCCAGCAGCGAGACTAGCCCCAATGAGCAGTTCTTC. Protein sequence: CASSETSPNEQFF. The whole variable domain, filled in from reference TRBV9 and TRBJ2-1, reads DSGVTQTPKHLITATGQRVTLRCSPRSGDLSVYWYQQSLDQGLQFLIQYYNGEERAKGNILERFSAQQFPDLHSELNLSSLELGDSALYFCASSETSPNEQFFGPGTRLTVL.

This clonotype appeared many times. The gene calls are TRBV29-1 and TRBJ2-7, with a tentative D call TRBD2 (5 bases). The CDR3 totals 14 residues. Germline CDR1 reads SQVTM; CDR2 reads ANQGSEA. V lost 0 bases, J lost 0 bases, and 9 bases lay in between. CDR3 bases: TGCAGCGTTGAAGATGAGAGGGTCTCCTACGAGCAGTACTTC. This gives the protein CSVEDERVSYEQYF.

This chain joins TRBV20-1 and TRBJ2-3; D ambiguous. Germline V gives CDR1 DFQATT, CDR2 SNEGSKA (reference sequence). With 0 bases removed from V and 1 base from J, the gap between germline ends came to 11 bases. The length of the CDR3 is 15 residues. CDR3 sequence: CSARDVGSGTDTQYF. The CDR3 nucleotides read TGCAGTGCTAGAGATGTAGGGTCGGGCACAGATACGCAGTATTTT.

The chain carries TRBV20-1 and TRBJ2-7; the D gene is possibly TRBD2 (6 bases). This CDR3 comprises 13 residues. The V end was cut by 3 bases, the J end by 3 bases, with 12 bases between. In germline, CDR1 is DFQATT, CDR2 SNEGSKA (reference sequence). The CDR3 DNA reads TGCAGTGCTAGCATCGGGAGTCTCTACGAGCAGTACTTC. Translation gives CSASIGSLYEQYF.

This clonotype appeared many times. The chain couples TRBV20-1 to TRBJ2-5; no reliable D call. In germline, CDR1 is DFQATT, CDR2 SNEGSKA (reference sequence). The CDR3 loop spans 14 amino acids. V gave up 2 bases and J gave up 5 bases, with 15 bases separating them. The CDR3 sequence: CSARTPQRKETQYF. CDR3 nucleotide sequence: TGCAGTGCTAGAACCCCTCAGAGGAAGGAGACCCAGTACTTC.

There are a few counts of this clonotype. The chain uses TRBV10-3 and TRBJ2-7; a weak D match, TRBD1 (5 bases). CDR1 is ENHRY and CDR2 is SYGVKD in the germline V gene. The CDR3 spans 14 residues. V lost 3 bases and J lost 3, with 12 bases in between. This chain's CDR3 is CAISDVRANYEQYF. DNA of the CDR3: TGTGCCATCAGTGATGTCAGGGCTAACTACGAGCAGTACTTC.

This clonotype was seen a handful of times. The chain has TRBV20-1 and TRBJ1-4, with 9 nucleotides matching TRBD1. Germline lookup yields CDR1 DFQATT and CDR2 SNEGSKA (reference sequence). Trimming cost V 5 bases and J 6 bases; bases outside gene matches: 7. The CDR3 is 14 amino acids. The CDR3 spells CSAPSGTGHEKLFF. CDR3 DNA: TGCAGTGCTCCGTCCGGGACAGGGCATGAAAAACTGTTTTTT.

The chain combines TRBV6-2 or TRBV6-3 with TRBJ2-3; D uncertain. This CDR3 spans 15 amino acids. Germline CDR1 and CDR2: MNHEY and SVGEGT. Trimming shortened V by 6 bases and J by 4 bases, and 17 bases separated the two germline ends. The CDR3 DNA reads TGTGCCAGCAGACCGCCGTTGGTCTACTCAGATACGCAGTATTTT. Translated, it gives CASRPPLVYSDTQYF.

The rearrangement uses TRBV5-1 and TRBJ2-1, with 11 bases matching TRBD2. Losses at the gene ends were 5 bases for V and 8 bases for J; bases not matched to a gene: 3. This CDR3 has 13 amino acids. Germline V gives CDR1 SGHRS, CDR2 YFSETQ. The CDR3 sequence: CASRISGRDEQFF. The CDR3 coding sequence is TGCGCCAGCAGAATTAGCGGGAGGGATGAGCAGTTCTTC.

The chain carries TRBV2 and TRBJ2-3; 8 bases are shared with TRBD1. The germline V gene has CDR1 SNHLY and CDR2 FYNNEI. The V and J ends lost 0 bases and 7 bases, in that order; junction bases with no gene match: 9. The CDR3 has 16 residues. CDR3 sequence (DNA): TGTGCCAGCAGTGAAGCTCTCCAGGGGGCAGAGTATACGCAGTATTTT. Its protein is CASSEALQGAEYTQYF.

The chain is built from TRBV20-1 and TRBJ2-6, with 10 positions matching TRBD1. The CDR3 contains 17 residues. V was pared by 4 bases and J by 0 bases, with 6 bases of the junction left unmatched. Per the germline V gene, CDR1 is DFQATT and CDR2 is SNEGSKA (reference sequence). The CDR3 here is CSATGQGVFSGANVLTF. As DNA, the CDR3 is TGCAGTGCTACCGGACAGGGGGTTTTCTCTGGGGCCAACGTCCTGACTTTC.

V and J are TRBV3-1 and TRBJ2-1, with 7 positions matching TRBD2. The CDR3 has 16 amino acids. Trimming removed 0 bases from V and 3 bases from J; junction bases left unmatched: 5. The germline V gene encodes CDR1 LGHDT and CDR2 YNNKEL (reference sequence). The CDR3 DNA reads TGTGCCAGCAGCCAAGAGGGACTACCATTCTACAATGAGCAGTTCTTC. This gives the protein CASSQEGLPFYNEQFF.

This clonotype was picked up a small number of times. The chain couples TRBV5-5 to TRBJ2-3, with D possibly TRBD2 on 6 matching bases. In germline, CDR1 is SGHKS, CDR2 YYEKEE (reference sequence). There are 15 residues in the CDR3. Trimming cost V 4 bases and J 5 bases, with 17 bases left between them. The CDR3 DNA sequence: TGTGCCAGCAGCCCCCTGGGCGGGGACCAAGATACGCAGTATTTT. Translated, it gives CASSPLGGDQDTQYF.

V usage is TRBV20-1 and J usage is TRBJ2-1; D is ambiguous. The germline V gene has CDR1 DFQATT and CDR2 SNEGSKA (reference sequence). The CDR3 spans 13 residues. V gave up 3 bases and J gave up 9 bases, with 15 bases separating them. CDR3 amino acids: CSARPIPEGEQFF. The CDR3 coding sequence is TGCAGTGCTAGGCCCATCCCAGAAGGTGAGCAGTTCTTC.

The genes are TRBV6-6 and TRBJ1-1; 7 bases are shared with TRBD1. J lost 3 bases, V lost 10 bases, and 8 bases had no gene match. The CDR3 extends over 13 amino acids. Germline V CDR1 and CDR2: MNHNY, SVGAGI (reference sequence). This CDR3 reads CAIVQGTDTEAFF. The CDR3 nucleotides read TGTGCCATCGTACAGGGGACGGACACTGAAGCTTTCTTT.